These 19 T cell receptor beta chains were sequenced from one sample in a study of blood T cell repertoires in COVID-19. Produced via immunoSEQ multiplex PCR; TCRdb's table is partial and in-frame only. The sample includes over 15,000 clones, under 90% seen only once; the top ten take roughly 11%. Sequencing was done on a sample of peripheral blood. These receptors originate from an older man with acute or convalescent COVID-19.

The rearrangement joins TRBV5-8 to TRBJ1-5; tentative D call: TRBD1 (5 bases). Germline loops: CDR1 SGHTS, CDR2 YDEGEE. Trimming shortened V by 6 bases and J by 7 bases, and 17 bases separated the two germline ends. This CDR3 spans 14 amino acids. CDR3 protein: CASIPTGVRQPQHF. The DNA of the CDR3 is TGTGCCAGCATCCCGACGGGGGTCCGGCAGCCCCAGCATTTT.

The gene calls are TRBV29-1 and TRBJ1-3; no clear D. The V gene's germline CDR1 is SQVTM and CDR2 ANQGSEA. CDR3 length: 15 amino acids. The CDR3 DNA is TGCCCGGAGGGTCCGCGGGGAGGCTCTGGAAACACCATATATTTT. Amino acids: CPEGPRGGSGNTIYF.

The chain is built from TRBV9 and TRBJ2-2; unclear D gene. The V and J ends lost 0 bases and 3 bases respectively, with 6 bases between them. The CDR3 is made up of 14 amino acids. CDR1 SGDLS and CDR2 YYNGEE come from the germline V gene. CDR3 sequence (DNA): TGTGCCAGCAGCGTAGGAGGTGACACCGGGGAGCTGTTTTTT. Its translation: CASSVGGDTGELFF.

This clone appeared once. The V call is TRBV19, the J call TRBJ1-1; 7 bases match TRBD1. The V gene's germline CDR1 is LNHDA and CDR2 SQIVND (reference sequence). The CDR3 contains 14 residues. J lost 11 bases, V lost 6 bases, and 15 bases had no gene match. This chain's CDR3 is CASRPSDRAFGAFF. CDR3 nucleotide sequence: TGTGCCAGTAGACCCTCCGACAGGGCCTTTGGGGCTTTCTTT.

This chain uses TRBV27 with TRBJ1-1, with D maybe TRBD1 (5 bases). Germline V gene lookup returns CDR1 MNHEY and CDR2 SMNVEV (reference sequence). V was clipped by 8 bases and J by 1 base, with 20 bases between them. The CDR3 sequence is 16 residues long. In DNA, the CDR3 is TGTGCCAGCCGGAAAGGGGCTCCGTTGGCGAACACTGAAGCTTTCTTT. Translation gives CASRKGAPLANTEAFF.

J is TRBJ1-3 and V is TRBV5-8; D is ambiguous. Between the trimmed V and J ends, which lost 3 bases and 4 bases, there was a span of 2 bases. The germline V gene has CDR1 SGHTS and CDR2 YDEGEE. The CDR3 extends over 11 amino acids. The CDR3 region has the DNA TGTGCCAGCAGCTCAGGAAACACCATATATTTT. Its translation: CASSSGNTIYF.

The V gene is TRBV5-1, the J gene TRBJ1-2, with 8 bases that match TRBD1. From germline, CDR1 is SGHRS and CDR2 YFSETQ. The CDR3 runs to 16 residues. The ends lost 5 bases at V and 1 base at J; junction bases unmatched: 10. The CDR3 loop is CASRDGVRGLNYGYTF. For the CDR3, the DNA is TGCGCCAGCAGGGACGGTGTCAGGGGGCTTAACTATGGCTACACCTTC. The full variable domain, its missing parts supplied by reference TRBV5-1 and TRBJ1-2, is KAGVTQTPRYLIKTRGQQVTLSCSPISGHRSVSWYQQTPGQGLQFLFEYFSETQRNKGNFPGRFSGRQFSNSRSEMNVSTLELGDSALYLCASRDGVRGLNYGYTFGSGTRLTVV.

This clone was detected only once. The chain has TRBV4-3 and TRBJ2-1; TRBD2 matches 15 bases. CDR1 and CDR2 from the germline V gene are LGHNA and YSLEER. V lost 0 bases, J lost 5 bases, and 8 bases stayed unmatched. The CDR3 length is 19 residues. This CDR3 is CASSQDPPGLAGGNNEQFF. In DNA, the CDR3 is TGCGCCAGCAGCCAAGATCCTCCGGGACTAGCGGGAGGAAACAATGAGCAGTTCTTC.

The V call is TRBV5-6, the J call TRBJ2-4; 9 bases line up with TRBD1. CDR1 is SGHDT, CDR2 YYEEEE, per germline. With 2 bases clipped from V and 3 bases from J, the junction kept 6 bases outside the gene matches. The CDR3 length is 16 residues. The CDR3 loop reads CASSFETGGIKNIQYF. In DNA form, the CDR3 reads TGTGCCAGCAGCTTCGAGACAGGGGGGATCAAAAACATTCAGTACTTC.

This clone is a singleton in its sample. The chain combines TRBV14 with TRBJ2-7; the D gene is possibly TRBD1 (5 bases). Germline CDR1 reads SGHDN; CDR2 reads FVKESK. The CDR3 consists of 16 residues. Trimming shortened V by 3 bases and J by 2 bases, and 17 bases separated the two germline ends. This CDR3 reads CASSHQGLLPTYEQYF. The CDR3, as DNA: TGTGCCAGCAGCCACCAGGGTCTTCTCCCCACCTACGAGCAGTACTTC.

The rearrangement links TRBV9 to TRBJ2-2; D might be TRBD1 (5 bases). Per germline, CDR1 SGDLS and CDR2 YYNGEE. V was pared by 0 bases and J by 4 bases, with 10 bases between. The CDR3 is 15 amino acids. CDR3 sequence reads: CASSVAQGSTGELFF. Written as DNA, the CDR3 is TGTGCCAGCAGCGTAGCTCAGGGTAGCACCGGGGAGCTGTTTTTT.

The chain has TRBV6-4 and TRBJ2-1; 7 nucleotides align to TRBD1. Germline lookup yields CDR1 MRHNA and CDR2 SNTAGT. There are 22 residues in the CDR3. The V segment lost 2 bases and the J segment 11 bases; nucleotides outside the gene matches: 33. CDR3 in DNA: TGTGCCAGCAGTGACGGGACAGTCCAATCTTACAATGATTTTTCGGTCGTTCGGAAGCAGTTCTTC. This translates into CASSDGTVQSYNDFSVVRKQFF.

This chain joins TRBV14 and TRBJ1-4; TRBD1 is a possible D gene (5 bases). The V end was cut by 1 base, the J end by 11 bases, with 11 bases between. Germline values: CDR1 SGHDN, CDR2 FVKESK. The CDR3 length is 13 residues. CDR3 region: CASSQGGQGKLFF. In DNA, the CDR3 is TGTGCCAGCAGCCAAGGCGGACAAGGGAAACTGTTTTTT.

This sequence joins TRBV10-3 and TRBJ1-2, with D maybe TRBD1 (6 bases). V shed 5 bases and J shed 2 bases, with 9 bases lying between them. In germline, CDR1 is ENHRY, CDR2 SYGVKD. The CDR3 is 13 amino acids. The CDR3 reads CAISQDRNYGYTF. The CDR3 DNA sequence: TGTGCCATCAGTCAGGACAGAAACTATGGCTACACCTTC.

The chain links TRBV7-2 to TRBJ1-1; perhaps TRBD1 as D (5 bases). Germline CDR1 and CDR2: SGHTA and FQGNSA. The V end was cut by 8 bases, the J end by 0 bases, with 10 bases between. The CDR3 runs to 13 residues. CDR3 residues: CASATDMNTEAFF. The CDR3 bases are TGTGCCAGCGCGACAGATATGAACACTGAAGCTTTCTTT. Based on the CDR3 plus reference TRBV7-2 and TRBJ1-1, the full variable domain is GAGVSQSPSNKVTEKGKDVELRCDPISGHTALYWYRQSLGQGLEFLIYFQGNSAPDKSGLPSDRFSAERTGGSVSTLTIQRTQQEDSAVYLCASATDMNTEAFFGQGTRLTVV.

V gene TRBV3-1 (or the pseudogene TRBV3-2) combines with J gene TRBJ1-1; no firm D call. CDR1 and CDR2 (germline): LGHDT, YNNKEL (reference sequence). V was trimmed by 3 bases and J by 9 bases, leaving 14 bases between them. This CDR3 has 13 amino acids. This CDR3 reads CASSQEVQVQAFF. CDR3 sequence (DNA): TGTGCCAGCAGCCAGGAGGTGCAGGTTCAAGCTTTCTTT.

The V and J genes are TRBV13 and TRBJ2-2; TRBD2 might be the D (5 bases). V shed 2 bases and J shed 6 bases, with 16 bases lying between them. The CDR3 spans 16 residues. From germline, CDR1 is PRHDT and CDR2 FYEKMQ (reference sequence). CDR3: CASSLLLRGIPGELFF. The CDR3 DNA is TGTGCCAGCAGCTTATTACTAAGAGGGATTCCCGGGGAGCTGTTTTTT.

This clone was recorded a few times. The V gene is TRBV27, the J gene TRBJ1-2, with D tentatively TRBD1 (6 bases). V was shortened by 4 bases and J by 3 bases, with 12 bases between the two germline ends. The CDR3 is 14 residues long. CDR1 is MNHEY and CDR2 is SMNVEV in the germline V gene (reference sequence). CDR3 bases: TGTGCCAGCAGTTACAGGGTTCGGGACTATGGCTACACCTTC. Its protein is CASSYRVRDYGYTF.

The CDR3 loop reads CASRPQGQGPYEEQYF. CDR3 nucleotides: TGCGCCAGCAGACCCCAGGGACAGGGACCCTACGAGGAGCAGTACTTC. This sequence joins TRBV5-1 and TRBJ2-7; 9 nucleotides line up with TRBD1. This CDR3 comprises 16 residues. Germline lookup yields CDR1 SGHRS and CDR2 YFSETQ. The trim removed 5 bases at V and 7 bases at J, leaving 16 bases unmatched.